This TCR beta chain is drawn from a study of blood T cell repertoires in COVID-19. TCRdb keeps only in-frame clones here, not all; method: immunoSEQ multiplex PCR. The data contain more than 85,000 clones, around 80% of them singletons. In its sample, this clone was seen once. The CDR3 consists of 13 residues. Germline assignment: CDR1 LNHDA and CDR2 SQIVND (reference sequence). Sequencing was done on a sample of peripheral blood. This sequence joins TRBV19 and TRBJ1-2, with D perhaps TRBD1 (5 bases). This clonotype was sampled from a woman of 80 years or more with acute or convalescent COVID-19. The CDR3 reads CAAQGRNGYGYTF. The CDR3 DNA follows: TGTGCGGCGCAGGGCCGAAACGGGTATGGCTACACCTTC.